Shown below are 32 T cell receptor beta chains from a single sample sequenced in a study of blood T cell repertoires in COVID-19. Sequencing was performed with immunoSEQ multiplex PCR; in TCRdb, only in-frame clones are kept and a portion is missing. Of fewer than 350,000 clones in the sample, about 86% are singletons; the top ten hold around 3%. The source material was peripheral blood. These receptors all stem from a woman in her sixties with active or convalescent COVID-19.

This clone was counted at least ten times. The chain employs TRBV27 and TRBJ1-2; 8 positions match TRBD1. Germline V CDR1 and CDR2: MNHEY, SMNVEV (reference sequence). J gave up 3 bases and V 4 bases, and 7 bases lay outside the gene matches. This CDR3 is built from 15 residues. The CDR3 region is CASSWSQGADYGYTF. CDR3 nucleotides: TGTGCCAGCAGTTGGTCGCAGGGGGCTGACTATGGCTACACCTTC.

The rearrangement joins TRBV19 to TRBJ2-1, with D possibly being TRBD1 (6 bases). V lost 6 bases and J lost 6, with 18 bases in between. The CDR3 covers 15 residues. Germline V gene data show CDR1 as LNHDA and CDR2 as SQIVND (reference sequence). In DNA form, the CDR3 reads TGTGCCAGTAGACCCCGACAGGTGGCGAGCAATGAGCAGTTCTTC. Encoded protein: CASRPRQVASNEQFF.

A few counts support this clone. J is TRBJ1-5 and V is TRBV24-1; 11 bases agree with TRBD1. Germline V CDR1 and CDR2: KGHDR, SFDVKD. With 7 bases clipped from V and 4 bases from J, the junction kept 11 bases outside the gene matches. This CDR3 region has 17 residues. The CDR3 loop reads CATRLPGQGVINQPQHF. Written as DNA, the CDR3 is TGTGCCACCAGACTCCCGGGACAGGGGGTGATTAATCAGCCCCAGCATTTT.

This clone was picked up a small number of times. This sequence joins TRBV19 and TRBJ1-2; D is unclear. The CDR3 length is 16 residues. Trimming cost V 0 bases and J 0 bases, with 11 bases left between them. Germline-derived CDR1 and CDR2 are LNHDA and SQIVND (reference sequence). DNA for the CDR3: TGTGCCAGTAGTATAGATCTATGGTCTACTAACTATGGCTACACCTTC. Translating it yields CASSIDLWSTNYGYTF. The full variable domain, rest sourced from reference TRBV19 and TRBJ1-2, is DGGITQSPKYLFRKEGQNVTLSCEQNLNHDAMYWYRQDPGQGLRLIYYSQIVNDFQKGDIAEGYSVSREKKESFPLTVTSAQKNPTAFYLCASSIDLWSTNYGYTFGSGTRLTVV.

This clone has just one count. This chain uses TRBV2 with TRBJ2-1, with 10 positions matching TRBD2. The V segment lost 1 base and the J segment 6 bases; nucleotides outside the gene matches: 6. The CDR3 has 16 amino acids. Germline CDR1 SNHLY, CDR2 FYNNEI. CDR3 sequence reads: CASSEVRAGGPNEQFF. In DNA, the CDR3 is TGTGCCAGCAGTGAAGTAAGAGCGGGGGGGCCCAATGAGCAGTTCTTC.

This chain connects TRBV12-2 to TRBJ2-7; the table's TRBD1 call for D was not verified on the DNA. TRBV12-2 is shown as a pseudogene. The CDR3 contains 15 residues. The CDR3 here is CASRPTDRGGYEQYF. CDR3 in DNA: TGTGCAAGTCGCCCCACCGACAGGGGGGGATACGAGCAGTACTTC.

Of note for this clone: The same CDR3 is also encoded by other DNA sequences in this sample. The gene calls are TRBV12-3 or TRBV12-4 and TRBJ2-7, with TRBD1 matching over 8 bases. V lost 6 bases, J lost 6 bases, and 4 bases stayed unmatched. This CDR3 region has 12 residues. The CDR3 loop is CASSRTGLEQYF. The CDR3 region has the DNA TGTGCCAGCAGCCGGACAGGGCTCGAGCAGTACTTC.

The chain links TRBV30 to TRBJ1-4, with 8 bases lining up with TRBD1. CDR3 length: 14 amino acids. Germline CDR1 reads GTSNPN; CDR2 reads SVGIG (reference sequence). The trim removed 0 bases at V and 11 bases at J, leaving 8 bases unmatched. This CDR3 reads CAWSVRGGQGKLFF. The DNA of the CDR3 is TGTGCCTGGAGTGTACGCGGTGGACAGGGTAAACTGTTTTTT. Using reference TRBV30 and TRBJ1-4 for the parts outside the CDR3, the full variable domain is SQTIHQWPATLVQPVGSPLSLECTVEGTSNPNLYWYRQAAGRGLQLLFYSVGIGQISSEVPQNLSASRPQDRQFILSSKKLLLSDSGFYLCAWSVRGGQGKLFFGSGTQLSVL.

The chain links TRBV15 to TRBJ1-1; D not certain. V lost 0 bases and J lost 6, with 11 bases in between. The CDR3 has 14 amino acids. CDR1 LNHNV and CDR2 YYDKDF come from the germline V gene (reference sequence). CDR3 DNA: TGTGCCACCAGCAGAGATCCCGGGAGCGCTGAAGCTTTCTTT. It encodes CATSRDPGSAEAFF.

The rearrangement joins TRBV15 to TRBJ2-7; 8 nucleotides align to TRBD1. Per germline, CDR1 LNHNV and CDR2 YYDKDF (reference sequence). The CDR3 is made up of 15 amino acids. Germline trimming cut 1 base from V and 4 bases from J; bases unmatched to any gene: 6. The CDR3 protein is CATSRAAGTGYEQYF. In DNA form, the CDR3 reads TGTGCCACCAGCAGAGCCGCCGGGACAGGTTACGAGCAGTACTTC.

This CDR3 reads CATRGLGQRSNQPQHF. CDR3 in DNA: TGTGCCACAAGGGGTTTGGGACAGCGTTCTAATCAGCCCCAGCATTTT. The chain carries TRBV6-6 and TRBJ1-5; 7 nucleotides line up with TRBD1. This CDR3 has 16 residues. Per the germline V gene, CDR1 is MNHNY and CDR2 is SVGAGI (reference sequence). V was pared by 10 bases and J by 4 bases, with 16 bases of the junction left unmatched.

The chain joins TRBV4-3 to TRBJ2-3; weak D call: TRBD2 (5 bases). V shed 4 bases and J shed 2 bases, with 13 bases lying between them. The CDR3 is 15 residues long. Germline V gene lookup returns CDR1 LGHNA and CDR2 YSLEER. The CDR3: CASSLEGKATDTQYF. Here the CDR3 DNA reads TGCGCCAGCAGCCTCGAGGGCAAGGCCACAGATACGCAGTATTTT.

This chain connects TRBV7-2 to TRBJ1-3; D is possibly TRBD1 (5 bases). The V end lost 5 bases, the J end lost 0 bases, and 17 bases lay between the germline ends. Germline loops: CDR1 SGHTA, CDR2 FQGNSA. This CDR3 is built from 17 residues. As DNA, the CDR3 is TGTGCCAGCAGCGTAATACAGGCTGTAAGCTCTGGAAACACCATATATTTT. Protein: CASSVIQAVSSGNTIYF.

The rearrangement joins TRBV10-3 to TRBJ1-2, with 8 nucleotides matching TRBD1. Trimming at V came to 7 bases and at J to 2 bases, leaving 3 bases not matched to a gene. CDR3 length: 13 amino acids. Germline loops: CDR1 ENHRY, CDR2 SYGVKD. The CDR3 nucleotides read TGTGCCATCACCGGACAGGGAAACTATGGCTACACCTTC. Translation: CAITGQGNYGYTF.

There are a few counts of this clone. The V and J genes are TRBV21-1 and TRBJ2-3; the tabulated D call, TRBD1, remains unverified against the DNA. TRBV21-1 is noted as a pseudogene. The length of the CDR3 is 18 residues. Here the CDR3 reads CASSKKGPPGQGPDTQYF. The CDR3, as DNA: TGTGCCAGCAGCAAAAAGGGGCCCCCGGGACAGGGCCCAGATACGCAGTATTTT.

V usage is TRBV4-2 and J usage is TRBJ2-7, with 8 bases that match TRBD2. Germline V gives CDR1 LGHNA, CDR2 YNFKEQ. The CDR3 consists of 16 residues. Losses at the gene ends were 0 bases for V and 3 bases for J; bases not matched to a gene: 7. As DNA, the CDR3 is TGTGCCAGCAGCCAAGAACTTCGGGGGGGGCTCTACGAGCAGTACTTC. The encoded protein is CASSQELRGGLYEQYF.

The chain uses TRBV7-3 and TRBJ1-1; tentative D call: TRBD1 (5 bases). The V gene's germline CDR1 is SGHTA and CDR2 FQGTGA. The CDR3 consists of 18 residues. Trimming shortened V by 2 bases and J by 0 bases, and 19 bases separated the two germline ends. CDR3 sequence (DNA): TGTGCCAGCAGCTTAGGGCCCCTAGGGGCTCAGGTGAACACTGAAGCTTTCTTT. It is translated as CASSLGPLGAQVNTEAFF.

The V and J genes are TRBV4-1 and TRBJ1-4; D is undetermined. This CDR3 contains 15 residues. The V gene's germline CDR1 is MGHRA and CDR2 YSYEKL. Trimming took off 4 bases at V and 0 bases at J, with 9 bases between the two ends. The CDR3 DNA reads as TGCGCCAGCAGCCGGACTACCCCAACTAATGAAAAACTGTTTTTT. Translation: CASSRTTPTNEKLFF.

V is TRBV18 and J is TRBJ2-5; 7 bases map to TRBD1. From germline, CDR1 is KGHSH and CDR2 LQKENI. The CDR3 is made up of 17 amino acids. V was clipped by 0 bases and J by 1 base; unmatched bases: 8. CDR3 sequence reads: CASSPPVGSGGQETQYF. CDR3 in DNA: TGTGCCAGCTCACCACCGGTGGGGTCAGGGGGCCAAGAGACCCAGTACTTC.

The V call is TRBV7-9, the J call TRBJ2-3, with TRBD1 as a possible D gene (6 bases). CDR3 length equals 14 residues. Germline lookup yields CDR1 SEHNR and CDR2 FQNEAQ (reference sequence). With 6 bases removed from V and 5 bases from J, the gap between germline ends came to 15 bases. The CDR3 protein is CASSRRQEVDTQYF. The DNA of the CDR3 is TGTGCCAGCAGTCGTCGACAGGAGGTAGATACGCAGTATTTT.

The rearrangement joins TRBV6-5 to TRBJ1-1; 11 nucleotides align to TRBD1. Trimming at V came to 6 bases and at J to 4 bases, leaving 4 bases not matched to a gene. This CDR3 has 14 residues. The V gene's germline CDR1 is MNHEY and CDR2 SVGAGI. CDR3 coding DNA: TGTGCCAGCAGGAGGACAGGGGGCGGCACTGAAGCTTTCTTT. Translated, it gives CASRRTGGGTEAFF.

This CDR3 reads CASSPRHQETQYF. CDR3 in DNA: TGTGCCAGCTCACCACGGCACCAAGAGACCCAGTACTTC. The chain has TRBV18 and TRBJ2-5; D gene ambiguous. The CDR3 runs to 13 residues. The germline V gene encodes CDR1 KGHSH and CDR2 LQKENI. Deletions cut 1 base from V and 0 bases from J, with 3 bases between.

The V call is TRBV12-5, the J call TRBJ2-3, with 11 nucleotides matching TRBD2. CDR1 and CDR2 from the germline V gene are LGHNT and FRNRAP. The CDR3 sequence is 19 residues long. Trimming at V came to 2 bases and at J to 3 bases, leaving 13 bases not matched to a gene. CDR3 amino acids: CASGLRWTSGPQGTDTQYF. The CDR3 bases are TGTGCTAGTGGTTTGAGGTGGACTAGCGGGCCCCAGGGGACAGATACGCAGTATTTT.

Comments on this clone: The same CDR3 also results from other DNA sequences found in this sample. CDR3: CASSIQGSNEKLFF. The CDR3, as DNA: TGTGCCAGTAGTATTCAGGGATCGAATGAAAAACTGTTTTTT. The chain uses TRBV19 and TRBJ1-4; possibly TRBD1 for D (5 bases). The CDR3 is 14 amino acids. Germline values: CDR1 LNHDA, CDR2 SQIVND (reference sequence). V lost 3 bases and J 5 bases, leaving 10 bases between the germline ends.

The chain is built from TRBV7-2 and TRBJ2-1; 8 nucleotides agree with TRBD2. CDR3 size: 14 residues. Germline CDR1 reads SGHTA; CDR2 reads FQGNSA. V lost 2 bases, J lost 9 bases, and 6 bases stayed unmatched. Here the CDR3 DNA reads TGTGCCAGCAGCTTATTGAGCGGGGGTTTTGAGCAGTTCTTC. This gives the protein CASSLLSGGFEQFF.

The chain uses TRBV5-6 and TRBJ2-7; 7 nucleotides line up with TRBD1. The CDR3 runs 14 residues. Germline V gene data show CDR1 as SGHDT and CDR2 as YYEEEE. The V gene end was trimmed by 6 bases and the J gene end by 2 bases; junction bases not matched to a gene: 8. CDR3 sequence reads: CASIPRGQAYEQYF. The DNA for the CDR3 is TGTGCCAGCATCCCCCGTGGACAGGCCTACGAGCAGTACTTC.

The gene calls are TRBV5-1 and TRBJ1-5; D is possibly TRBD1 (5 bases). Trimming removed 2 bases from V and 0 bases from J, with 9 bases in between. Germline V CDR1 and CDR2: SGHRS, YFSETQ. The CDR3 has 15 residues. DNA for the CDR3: TGCGCCAGCAGCTTTTCGGGGGGTAGCAATCAGCCCCAGCATTTT. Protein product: CASSFSGGSNQPQHF.

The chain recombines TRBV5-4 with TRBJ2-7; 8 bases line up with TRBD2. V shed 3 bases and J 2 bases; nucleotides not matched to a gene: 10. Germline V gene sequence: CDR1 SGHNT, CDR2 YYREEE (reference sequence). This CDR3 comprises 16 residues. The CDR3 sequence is CASSSGGVPKTYEQYF. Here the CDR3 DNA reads TGTGCCAGCAGCTCGGGAGGGGTCCCAAAAACCTACGAGCAGTACTTC.

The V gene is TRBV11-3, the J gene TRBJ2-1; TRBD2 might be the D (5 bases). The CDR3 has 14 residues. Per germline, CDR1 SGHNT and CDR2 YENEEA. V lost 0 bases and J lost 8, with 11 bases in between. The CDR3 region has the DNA TGTGCCAGCAGCTTAGACGGGGAAGATCATGAGCAGTTCTTC. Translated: CASSLDGEDHEQFF.

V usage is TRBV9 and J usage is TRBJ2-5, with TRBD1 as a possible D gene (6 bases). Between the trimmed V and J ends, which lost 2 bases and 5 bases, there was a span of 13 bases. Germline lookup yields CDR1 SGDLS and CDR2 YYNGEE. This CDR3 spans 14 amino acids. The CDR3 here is CASSVGNQGETQYF. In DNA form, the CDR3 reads TGTGCCAGCAGCGTTGGGAACCAGGGGGAGACCCAGTACTTC.

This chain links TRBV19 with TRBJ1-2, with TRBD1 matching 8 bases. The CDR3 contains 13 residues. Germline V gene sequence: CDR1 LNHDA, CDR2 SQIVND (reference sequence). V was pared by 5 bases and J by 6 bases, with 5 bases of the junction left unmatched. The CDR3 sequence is CASSSRDRNGYTF. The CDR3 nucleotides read TGTGCCAGTAGTTCCCGGGACAGGAATGGCTACACCTTC.

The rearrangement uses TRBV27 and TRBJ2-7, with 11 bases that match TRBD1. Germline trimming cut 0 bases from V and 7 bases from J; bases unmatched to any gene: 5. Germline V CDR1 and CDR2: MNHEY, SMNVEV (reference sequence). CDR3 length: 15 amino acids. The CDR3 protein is CASSLSRTGGTEQYF. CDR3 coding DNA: TGTGCCAGCAGTTTATCGAGGACAGGGGGCACTGAGCAGTACTTC.